These T cell receptor beta chains were read from a single sample in a study of shared T cell receptors in the human thymus. Sequencing was performed with immunoSEQ multiplex PCR; in TCRdb, only in-frame clones are kept and a portion is missing. The sample records about 380,000 clones, approximately 95% being singletons. Sequencing was carried out using thymocytes. These TCRs come from a human donor. The CDR3 runs from the conserved cysteine through the conserved F or W. Fields, in order: V gene, J gene, clone size, D gene, CDR3 DNA, CDR3 protein. D genes are given only for firm matches. Expanded clones get a size class; other rows say once, few or many, or leave the size out.

TRBV29-1,TRBJ2-1,NA,TRBD2,TGCAGCGTTGAAAAAGAAGGACTAGACTACAATGAGCAGTTCTTC,CSVEKEGLDYNEQFF
TRBV20-1,TRBJ2-5,NA,NA,TGCAGTGCTAGCGAAGAGACCCAGTACTTC,CSASEETQYF
TRBV29-1,TRBJ2-5,NA,TRBD2,TGCAGCGTTGAGAAACCTAGCGGGAGGGAGGAAGAGACCCAGTACTTC,CSVEKPSGREEETQYF
TRBV19,TRBJ1-5,NA,NA,TGTGCCAGTAGTATCCCCGGGGCGGTTAGCAATCAGCCCCAGCATTTT,CASSIPGAVSNQPQHF
TRBV5-8,TRBJ2-7,NA,TRBD2,TGTGCCAGCAGCTTGGCCGGCGGGAGTTACGAGCAGTACTTC,CASSLAGGSYEQYF
TRBV5-1,TRBJ2-7,NA,TRBD1,TGCGCCAGCAGCTTGAGAGGACAGGGAATCTACGAGCAGTACTTC,CASSLRGQGIYEQYF
TRBV5-5,TRBJ1-1,NA,TRBD1,TGTGCCAGCAGCTCGACCCGGACAGGGTGGGCGACTGAAGCTTTCTTT,CASSSTRTGWATEAFF
TRBV5-8,TRBJ2-7,NA,NA,TGTGCCAGCAGCTTGGCCCGCTCTCTATCGGGGACCTACGAGCAGTACTTC,CASSLARSLSGTYEQYF
TRBV19,TRBJ1-4,NA,NA,TGTGCCAGTAGTATAGGGGCAGGGGATGAAAAACTGTTTTTT,CASSIGAGDEKLFF
TRBV6-1,TRBJ1-5,NA,NA,TGTGCCAGCAGTAGGCAGGGGAACCAGCCCCAGCATTTT,CASSRQGNQPQHF
TRBV28,TRBJ2-7,NA,TRBD2,TGTGCCAGCAGTTTCACTAGCGGGAGATCCTACGAGCAGTACTTC,CASSFTSGRSYEQYF
TRBV29-1,TRBJ1-1,NA,NA,TGCAGCGTATTAAGAGGGACAACTGGCACTGAAGCTTTCTTT,CSVLRGTTGTEAFF
TRBV6-4,TRBJ2-1,NA,TRBD1,TGTGCCAGCAGTGATGGTGGGACAGCCAGGGGTGAGAATGAGCAGTTCTTC,CASSDGGTARGENEQFF
TRBV23-1,TRBJ2-1,NA,NA,TGCGCCAGCAGTCAATCGCCTGGGGGCGCATACAATGAGCAGTTCTTC,CASSQSPGGAYNEQFF
TRBV27,TRBJ1-2,NA,NA,TGTGCCAGCACCTCGGGACACCCCACTGATTATGGCTACACCTTC,CASTSGHPTDYGYTF
TRBV7-9,TRBJ2-2,once,NA,TGTGCCAGCAGCTCGAACCCTCCTAGGAACGCGGGCACCGGGGAGCTGTTTTTT,CASSSNPPRNAGTGELFF
TRBV10-3,TRBJ2-1,NA,NA,TGTGCCATCAAGGCGGATAGTTCCTACAATGAGCAGTTCTTC,CAIKADSSYNEQFF
TRBV27,TRBJ1-5,NA,NA,TGTGCCAGCAGTTTATCCGACAGAGGGGATCAGCCCCAGCATTTT,CASSLSDRGDQPQHF
TRBV28,TRBJ2-1,NA,TRBD2,TGTGCCAGCAGTTCGAAACCCCCTAGCGGGAGAAGTTCCTACAATGAGCAGTTCTTC,CASSSKPPSGRSSYNEQFF
TRBV30,TRBJ2-7,once,NA,TGTGCCTGGAGTGCTGTAACTGCGGGATGGCCCTACGAGCAGTACTTC,CAWSAVTAGWPYEQYF
TRBV7-9,TRBJ2-5,few,NA,TGTGCCAGCAGCTTATTCGCGGGACCCCAAGAGACCCAGTACTTC,CASSLFAGPQETQYF
TRBV4-3,TRBJ2-2,NA,NA,TGCGCCAGCAGCCAGGATCCTTGGAGCACCGGGGAGCTGTTTTTT,CASSQDPWSTGELFF
TRBV28,TRBJ2-6,NA,NA,TGTGCCAGCAGTTTGGTATCTGGGGCCAACGTCCTGACTTTC,CASSLVSGANVLTF
TRBV20-1,TRBJ2-3,once,TRBD1,TGCAGTGCTGGGACAGGGGATACGCAGTATTTT,CSAGTGDTQYF
TRBV28,TRBJ1-5,NA,TRBD1,TGTGCCAGCAGTTTACGGGCCCAGGGGGTCGTCCAGCCCCAGCATTTT,CASSLRAQGVVQPQHF
TRBV4-1,TRBJ2-7,NA,TRBD2,TGCGCCAGCAGCCCCAGGACCCTAGCTAGCGGGAGGACCCACACCTACGAGCAGTACTTC,CASSPRTLASGRTHTYEQYF
TRBV29-1,TRBJ2-5,once,NA,TGCAGCGTTGAGTCCCAAAAAGACAGAAGGCAAGAGACCCAGTACTTC,CSVESQKDRRQETQYF
TRBV28,TRBJ2-6,NA,TRBD1,TGTGCCAGCAGCCTCTTACCGGGACAGGGCTCTGGGGCCAACGTCCTGACTTTC,CASSLLPGQGSGANVLTF
TRBV7-6,TRBJ2-1,NA,NA,TGTGCCAGCAGCCCCCATTCGGGGAGAAAGGAGGAGCAGTTCTTC,CASSPHSGRKEEQFF
TRBV28,TRBJ1-2,NA,NA,TGTGCCAGCAGTTTGGGGGCGCCAATCTATGGCTACACCTTC,CASSLGAPIYGYTF
TRBV29-1,TRBJ2-5,NA,NA,TGCAGCGTTGTAGGGGCCCCAGAAGGGGAGACCCAGTACTTC,CSVVGAPEGETQYF
TRBV29-1,TRBJ1-1,once,TRBD1,TGCAGCGCCCTGGCCCGACAGGGCACTGAAGCTTTCTTT,CSALARQGTEAFF
TRBV4-2,TRBJ2-1,NA,TRBD2,TGTGCCAGCAGCCAAGCTAGTCGGGCTAGCGGACCCAATGAGCAGTTCTTC,CASSQASRASGPNEQFF
TRBV6-5,TRBJ2-7,NA,TRBD2,TGTGCCAGCAGTTACAAGGGGACTAGCGCGTACGAGCAGTACTTC,CASSYKGTSAYEQYF
TRBV10-3,TRBJ2-3,NA,NA,TGTGCCATCAGCCCATCCCAGGGGATCACAGATACGCAGTATTTT,CAISPSQGITDTQYF
TRBV28,TRBJ1-5,NA,TRBD1,TGTGCCAGCACCAGAGACAGGGTTCGTAGCAATCAGCCCCAGCATTTT,CASTRDRVRSNQPQHF
TRBV28,TRBJ2-7,once,NA,TGTGCCAGCAGTCCGCTCAGGACCGACGAGCAGTACTTC,CASSPLRTDEQYF
TRBV28,TRBJ2-1,NA,NA,TGTGCCAGCAGTTTGGAAAGGGTATCCAATGAGCAGTTCTTC,CASSLERVSNEQFF
TRBV11-3,TRBJ2-7,once,NA,TGTGCCAGCAGCTCGGGACCGCCACCTTACGAGCAGTACTTC,CASSSGPPPYEQYF
TRBV4-1,TRBJ1-4,few,TRBD1,TGCGCCAGCTCAAGGGAACAGGGGAGCGAAAAACTGTTTTTT,CASSREQGSEKLFF
TRBV15,TRBJ2-1,NA,NA,TGTGCCACCAGCAGAGTGGAGGGGACTCGCGCCTACAATGAGCAGTTCTTC,CATSRVEGTRAYNEQFF
TRBV15,TRBJ1-2,NA,TRBD1,TGTGCCACCAGCGGAGGACGGACAGGGTGGAATGGCTACACCTTC,CATSGGRTGWNGYTF